The 3 T cell receptor beta chains listed next were all sequenced from one sample in a study of CD8+ T cells in alopecia areata. Investigators isolated RNA and reverse transcribed it into cDNA to act as the sequencing template. Assay used: immunoSEQ multiplex PCR; TCRdb lists only in-frame clones, some missing. The table records approximately 150,000 clones, approximately 45% of them present only once. The material sequenced was CD4+ T cells sorted from blood. These receptors were collected from a human donor with alopecia areata.

V usage is TRBV28 and J usage is TRBJ1-2, with a weak D call TRBD1 (6 bases). Trimming took 5 bases from V and 4 from J, leaving 14 bases between them. The CDR3 totals 14 residues. The germline V gene encodes CDR1 MDHEN and CDR2 SYDVKM. This CDR3 is CASSPTTGIYGYTF. The CDR3 coding sequence is TGTGCCAGCAGTCCGACCACAGGGATCTATGGCTACACCTTC.

In its sample, this clone was seen a few times. This chain uses TRBV7-9 with TRBJ1-5; TRBD1 agrees at 9 bases. Germline-derived CDR1 and CDR2 are SEHNR and FQNEAQ (reference sequence). The CDR3 loop spans 14 amino acids. Unmatched junction bases numbered 1, after V lost 4 bases and J lost 3 bases. The DNA for the CDR3 is TGTGCCAGCAGCTGGGACAGGGACAATCAGCCCCAGCATTTT. This codes for CASSWDRDNQPQHF.

In nucleotides, the CDR3 is TGTGCCAGCAGCTTGGGACAGGGTAGCAATCAGCCCCAGCATTTT. Its translation is CASSLGQGSNQPQHF. The chain recombines TRBV5-4 with TRBJ1-5; TRBD1 agrees at 7 bases. Losses at the gene ends were 0 bases for V and 0 bases for J; bases not matched to a gene: 0. Germline V gene sequence: CDR1 SGHNT, CDR2 YYREEE (reference sequence). The CDR3 length is 15 residues. Looking up the rest from reference TRBV5-4 and TRBJ1-5 gives the full variable domain: ETGVTQSPTHLIKTRGQQVTLRCSSQSGHNTVSWYQQALGQGPQFIFQYYREEENGRGNFPPRFSGLQFPNYSSELNVNALELDDSALYLCASSLGQGSNQPQHFGDGTRLSIL.